This TCR beta chain was recorded in a study of T cells after yellow fever vaccination. About the research overall: Fractions low in cell number were prepared with SMART-Seq v4 Ultra Low Input.

A universal primer site and UMIs were added as TCR cDNA was made by 5'RACE template switching. TCRdb independently ran MiXCR on the 5' RACE reads; one entry per CDR3 protein. The top ten clones hold 20% to 25% of a sample with some 340,000 distinct CDR3 sequences, approximately 4% of them seen once. Germline V gene sequence: CDR1 KGHDR, CDR2 SFDVKD. The CDR3 spans 14 residues. The germline V and J ends were trimmed by 5 bases and 0 bases, with 9 bases remaining between them. Broader study findings: Overall, a small share of clonotypes was seen in both CD4 and CD8 compartments. One caveat is that FACS-sorted repertoires could contain abundant clonotypes contaminating from the bulk population.

With respect to this clonotype: Its antigen is not known.

This receptor was obtained from a young man who received the YFV17D yellow fever vaccine. This specimen was PBMCs, taken 5 days after the yellow fever booster vaccination. The rearrangement links TRBV24-1 to TRBJ1-1; possible D gene TRBD1, 5 bases. The CDR3 sequence: CATSVGGLNTEAFF. The CDR3 nucleotides are TGTGCCACCAGTGTTGGGGGATTGAACACTGAAGCTTTCTTT.